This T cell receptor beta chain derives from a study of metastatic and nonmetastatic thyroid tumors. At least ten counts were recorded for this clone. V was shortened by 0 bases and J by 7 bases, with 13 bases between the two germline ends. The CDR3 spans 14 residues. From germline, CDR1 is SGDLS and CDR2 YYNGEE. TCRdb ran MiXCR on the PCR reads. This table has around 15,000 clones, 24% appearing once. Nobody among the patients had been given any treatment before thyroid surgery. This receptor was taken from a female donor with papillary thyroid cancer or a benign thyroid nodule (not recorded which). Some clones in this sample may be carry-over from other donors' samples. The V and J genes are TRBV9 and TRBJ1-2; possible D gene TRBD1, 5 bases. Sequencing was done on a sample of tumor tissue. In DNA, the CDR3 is TGTGCCAGCAGCGTAGCTCCCGAGCAGGGTGGCTACACCTTC. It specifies CASSVAPEQGGYTF.